The 22 T cell receptor beta chains below were found in one sample sequenced in a study of cytomegalovirus exposure and HLA in healthy donors. The PCR ran on 60 Vbeta and 13 Jbeta primers. Repertoires were generated with immunoSEQ multiplex PCR, while TCRdb's copy carries only in-frame clones and drops some. The sample holds about 140,000 clones; approximately 80% are singletons and the top ten take approximately 10%. Sample: PBMCs. Receptors originate from a woman aged 50 to 65 in good health and CMV-seropositive.

The CDR3 nucleotides are TGTGCCAGCTCTACCGGACAGGACTATGGCTACACCTTC. Protein: CASSTGQDYGYTF. This chain uses TRBV18 with TRBJ1-2; 7 bases map to TRBD1. Germline values: CDR1 KGHSH, CDR2 LQKENI. The CDR3 covers 13 residues. Trimming at V came to 6 bases and at J to 3 bases, leaving 4 bases not matched to a gene.

This chain connects TRBV5-4 to TRBJ1-2; no clear D gene. CDR1 is SGHNT and CDR2 is YYREEE in the germline V gene (reference sequence). V was pared by 4 bases and J by 4 bases, with 11 bases between. CDR3 size: 13 residues. CDR3 nucleotides: TGTGCCAGCAGCCTCCGGGAGTCCTATGGCTACACCTTC. It codes for CASSLRESYGYTF.

V is TRBV7-6 and J is TRBJ1-6; no reliable D call. Germline CDR1 and CDR2: SGHVS and FNYEAQ. CDR3 length: 13 residues. V dropped 9 bases and J dropped 13 bases, with 19 bases sitting between them. This CDR3 reads CASGGQPGDPLHF. In DNA, the CDR3 is TGTGCCAGTGGAGGGCAGCCCGGTGATCCCCTCCACTTT.

The rearrangement links TRBV7-3 to TRBJ2-1, with a possible D match to TRBD2 (6 bases). CDR3 length: 16 residues. The ends were cut back, 1 base at V and 8 bases at J, with 18 bases in the middle. Germline CDR1 reads SGHTA; CDR2 reads FQGTGA. The CDR3 loop is CASSLSTGEGEDEQFF. DNA of the CDR3: TGTGCCAGCAGCTTAAGTACGGGGGAAGGAGAGGATGAGCAGTTCTTC.

The chain combines TRBV6-4 with TRBJ2-3; 7 positions match TRBD1. V trimming: 0 bases; J trimming: 1 base; junction bases outside the gene matches: 4. This CDR3 is 16 amino acids long. CDR1 is MRHNA, CDR2 SNTAGT, per germline. The CDR3 spells CASSDSRGLGTDTQYF. The CDR3 coding sequence is TGTGCCAGCAGTGACTCGAGGGGGCTCGGCACAGATACGCAGTATTTT.

This chain's CDR3 is CASSLTGDRNTIYF. CDR3 in DNA: TGTGCCAGCAGCTTGACAGGGGATAGAAACACCATATATTTT. V usage is TRBV5-4 and J usage is TRBJ1-3; TRBD1 matches at 7 bases. Germline CDR1 reads SGHNT; CDR2 reads YYREEE (reference sequence). V shed 1 base, J shed 5 bases, and the junction held 3 bases outside the gene matches. There are 14 residues in the CDR3. Based on the CDR3 plus reference TRBV5-4 and TRBJ1-3, the full variable domain is ETGVTQSPTHLIKTRGQQVTLRCSSQSGHNTVSWYQQALGQGPQFIFQYYREEENGRGNFPPRFSGLQFPNYSSELNVNALELDDSALYLCASSLTGDRNTIYFGEGSWLTVV.

DNA of the CDR3: TGTGCCAGCAGCTTCCCCGCTACAGGCTACGAGCAGTACTTC. As protein: CASSFPATGYEQYF. V usage is TRBV7-9 and J usage is TRBJ2-7; perhaps TRBD1 as D (5 bases). The CDR3 totals 14 residues. Germline loops: CDR1 SEHNR, CDR2 FQNEAQ (reference sequence). The ends were cut back, 3 bases at V and 3 bases at J, with 12 bases in the middle.

The chain employs TRBV9 and TRBJ2-7; the D is unclear. This CDR3 spans 13 amino acids. Germline V gene lookup returns CDR1 SGDLS and CDR2 YYNGEE. Trimming cost V 1 base and J 0 bases, with 5 bases left between them. The CDR3 region has the DNA TGTGCCAGCAGCGTAACAGCCTCCTACGAGCAGTACTTC. Amino acid sequence: CASSVTASYEQYF.

CDR3 region: CASSSVGQNAQHF. CDR3 coding DNA: TGTGCCAGCAGCTCGGTAGGACAGAACGCCCAGCATTTT. The chain recombines TRBV11-2 with TRBJ1-5; a weak D match, TRBD1 (6 bases). The germline V and J ends were trimmed by 4 bases and 11 bases, with 15 bases remaining between them. Germline CDR1 is SGHAT and CDR2 is FQNNGV. The CDR3 contains 13 residues. The full variable domain, its missing parts supplied by reference TRBV11-2 and TRBJ1-5, is EAGVAQSPRYKIIEKRQSVAFWCNPISGHATLYWYQQILGQGPKLLIQFQNNGVVDDSQLPKDRFSAERLKGVDSTLKIQPAKLEDSAVYLCASSSVGQNAQHFGDGTRLSIL.

This clone was seen only once. At the DNA level, this CDR3 is encoded by other sequences in the same sample as well. V and J are TRBV30 and TRBJ2-6, with D perhaps matching TRBD2 (6 bases). The V end lost 0 bases, the J end lost 2 bases, and 8 bases lay between the germline ends. Germline CDR1 is GTSNPN and CDR2 is SVGIG (reference sequence). The CDR3 is 15 amino acids. The CDR3 region has the DNA TGTGCCTGGAGTGTAGGAGGGGCTGGGGCCAACGTCCTGACTTTC. This gives the protein CAWSVGGAGANVLTF. The variable domain in full, with the rest retrieved from reference TRBV30 and TRBJ2-6, is SQTIHQWPATLVQPVGSPLSLECTVEGTSNPNLYWYRQAAGRGLQLLFYSVGIGQISSEVPQNLSASRPQDRQFILSSKKLLLSDSGFYLCAWSVGGAGANVLTFGAGSRLTVL.

J is TRBJ1-1 and V is TRBV6-1, with D possibly being TRBD1 (5 bases). Trimming shortened V by 5 bases and J by 5 bases, and 18 bases separated the two germline ends. The CDR3 is 15 amino acids. The germline V gene has CDR1 MNHNS and CDR2 SASEGT. The CDR3 loop reads CASSRHIGEGTEAFF. CDR3 nucleotide sequence: TGTGCCAGCAGTCGGCATATAGGGGAAGGTACTGAAGCTTTCTTT.

This clone has just a few counts. The chain carries TRBV2 and TRBJ1-3; 7 bases line up with TRBD1. This CDR3 has 14 amino acids. J lost 4 bases, V lost 6 bases, and 6 bases had no gene match. Germline-derived CDR1 and CDR2 are SNHLY and FYNNEI. The CDR3 sequence: CASRPTGVGNTIYF. Written as DNA, the CDR3 is TGTGCCAGCAGACCCACAGGGGTGGGAAACACCATATATTTT.

Concerning this clone: Its ends do not fully match the called genes, so a read error is possible. This rearrangement joins TRBV7-3 to TRBJ2-3; D not resolved. Germline loops: CDR1 SGHTA, CDR2 FQGTGA. The CDR3 covers 14 residues. The CDR3 DNA is TGTGCCAGCAGCTCCTTGGCCGGGTCCTCCCTCCCGGATTTT. Protein sequence: CASSSLAGSSLPDF.

The rearrangement uses TRBV2 and TRBJ2-1, with 8 bases fitting TRBD2. CDR3 length: 15 residues. The germline V gene encodes CDR1 SNHLY and CDR2 FYNNEI. Trimming cost V 5 bases and J 2 bases; bases outside gene matches: 5. Written as DNA, the CDR3 is TGTGCCAGCAGTAAGAGCGGGGGAACCTACAATGAGCAGTTCTTC. Translating it yields CASSKSGGTYNEQFF.

Note on this clone: One end of the junction fails to match germline, which may point to a read error. This chain links TRBV28 with TRBJ2-5, with 7 bases aligning to TRBD2. Per the germline V gene, CDR1 is MDHEN and CDR2 is SYDVKM. The CDR3 has 16 amino acids. The CDR3 spells CAGSPLGGRLQETQYF. The CDR3 DNA reads TGTGCCGGCAGTCCCCTGGGGGGGAGGCTACAAGAGACCCAGTACTTC.

This clone was recorded a few times. The identical CDR3 is also encoded by other nucleotide sequences in the sample. The chain employs TRBV6-5 and TRBJ1-1, with D perhaps matching TRBD1 (6 bases). V dropped 6 bases and J dropped 3 bases, with 14 bases sitting between them. Germline CDR1 is MNHEY and CDR2 is SVGAGI. This CDR3 contains 14 residues. The CDR3 reads CASRIGGEDTEAFF. The CDR3 coding sequence is TGTGCCAGCAGAATAGGGGGAGAGGACACTGAAGCTTTCTTT.

The chain is built from TRBV6-1 and TRBJ1-2; tentative D call: TRBD1 (5 bases). Trimming pared 6 bases from V and 8 bases from J, leaving 19 bases between. The CDR3 loop spans 14 amino acids. CDR1 is MNHNS, CDR2 SASEGT, per germline. CDR3 sequence: CASSSEGVWRGYTF. The DNA of the CDR3 is TGTGCCAGCAGCTCCGAAGGGGTTTGGCGGGGCTACACCTTC.

The chain uses TRBV7-3 and TRBJ1-1; 8 bases are shared with TRBD1. J lost 4 bases, V lost 2 bases, and 9 bases had no gene match. The CDR3 runs to 16 residues. Germline V lookup: CDR1 SGHTA, CDR2 FQGTGA. Written as DNA, the CDR3 is TGTGCCAGCAGCTTATACGCAGGGGGCCTCCTCACTGAAGCTTTCTTT. The encoded protein is CASSLYAGGLLTEAFF.

The rearrangement links TRBV6-5 to TRBJ2-3; D gene unclear. This CDR3 is built from 13 residues. CDR1 is MNHEY and CDR2 is SVGAGI in the germline V gene. V lost 6 bases, J lost 1 base, and 8 bases lay in between. Here the CDR3 reads CASRISGTDTQYF. The DNA for the CDR3 is TGTGCCAGCAGAATCAGCGGCACAGATACGCAGTATTTT.

This rearrangement joins TRBV5-6 to TRBJ2-3; 11 bases agree with TRBD2. V lost 3 bases and J lost 8; bases outside the gene matches: 5. This CDR3 has 14 residues. Looked up from germline, CDR1 is SGHDT and CDR2 is YYEEEE. CDR3 sequence reads: CASSYGTSGPTQYF. CDR3 coding DNA: TGTGCCAGCAGCTACGGGACTAGCGGACCTACGCAGTATTTT.

The chain recombines TRBV27 with TRBJ2-6; D possibly corresponds to TRBD1 (6 bases). The ends were cut back, 2 bases at V and 0 bases at J, with 11 bases in the middle. CDR3 length: 17 amino acids. In germline, CDR1 is MNHEY, CDR2 SMNVEV (reference sequence). DNA of the CDR3: TGTGCCAGCAGTTTAGATCCAGGGGACTCTGGGGCCAACGTCCTGACTTTC. It yields the protein CASSLDPGDSGANVLTF.

The V gene is TRBV5-1, the J gene TRBJ2-1; TRBD2 aligns across 11 bases. The CDR3 is made up of 15 amino acids. The germline V gene has CDR1 SGHRS and CDR2 YFSETQ. V was clipped by 2 bases and J by 9 bases; unmatched bases: 7. The CDR3 sequence is CASSFGASGGREQFF. Written as DNA, the CDR3 is TGCGCCAGCAGCTTTGGGGCTAGCGGGGGGCGTGAGCAGTTCTTC.